Below are 27 T cell receptor beta chains sequenced from a single sample in a study of T-cell reconstitution after alpha-beta-depleted transplantation in children. For TCRbeta, the library was prepared with unique molecular identifiers. TCRdb re-called the PCR reads through MiXCR, storing one row per CDR3 protein. In the table there are approximately 240,000 distinct CDR3 sequences, 8.5% to 10% of which are singletons. The sample in question was PBMCs from the stem cell graft donor, obtained from the stem cell graft. The receptors were sampled from a human donor who donated a stem cell graft to a child with acute lymphoblastic leukemia.

This clonotype was detected only a few times. The gene calls are TRBV19 and TRBJ1-2, with 7 nucleotides matching TRBD1. CDR3 length equals 13 residues. The V gene's germline CDR1 is LNHDA and CDR2 SQIVND (reference sequence). V dropped 10 bases and J dropped 6; count of bases not matched to a gene: 11. The DNA for the CDR3 is TGTGCCATCAAGCCGACAGGGACCCATGGCTACACCTTC. This encodes CAIKPTGTHGYTF.

The chain combines TRBV11-2 with TRBJ1-1; D is undetermined. The CDR3 is 15 amino acids. V was cut by 3 bases and J by 1 base, with 12 bases left in between. The germline V gene has CDR1 SGHAT and CDR2 FQNNGV. CDR3 DNA sequence: TGTGCCAGCAGCTTCAGCCTTCGGAGGAACACTGAAGCTTTCTTT. It specifies CASSFSLRRNTEAFF.

This clonotype was counted at least ten times. This chain joins TRBV3-1 and TRBJ2-7, with TRBD2 as a possible D gene (5 bases). V lost 1 base, J lost 7 bases, and 17 bases lay in between. The CDR3 spans 15 residues. Germline CDR1 LGHDT, CDR2 YNNKEL (reference sequence). In DNA form, the CDR3 reads TGTGCCAGCAGCCAAGTCAGATCGGCCGGAGGAGAGCAGTACTTC. The encoded protein is CASSQVRSAGGEQYF.

V and J are TRBV6-5 and TRBJ2-1; TRBD1 aligns across 8 bases. CDR3 length equals 16 residues. V dropped 7 bases and J dropped 10; count of bases not matched to a gene: 18. CDR1 is MNHEY, CDR2 SVGAGI, per germline. The DNA for the CDR3 is TGTGCCAGCATTAGATTTACAGGACAGGGAGGTGGGGAGCAGTTCTTC. Its translation: CASIRFTGQGGGEQFF.

CDR3 in amino acids: CASRKTGVGGELFF. Here the CDR3 DNA reads TGTGCCAGCAGGAAAACAGGGGTTGGGGGGGAGCTGTTTTTT. The chain has TRBV6-1 and TRBJ2-2; 7 nucleotides line up with TRBD1. The V segment lost 6 bases and the J segment 8 bases; nucleotides outside the gene matches: 9. Germline CDR1 is MNHNS and CDR2 is SASEGT. CDR3 size: 14 residues.

This clonotype was recorded many times. CDR3 in amino acids: CASSRTGTSQNIQYF. The CDR3 DNA reads TGTGCCAGCAGTCGTACCGGGACTAGCCAAAACATTCAGTACTTC. The chain couples TRBV12-3 or TRBV12-4 to TRBJ2-4, with 9 bases identical to TRBD2. The CDR3 is 15 amino acids. V shed 5 bases and J 5 bases; nucleotides not matched to a gene: 7.

This clonotype was found a few times. For the CDR3, the DNA is TGTGCCAGCAGCTGGGGAATCCGGGACAGTTTCTCTGGAAACACCATATATTTT. The encoded protein is CASSWGIRDSFSGNTIYF. The J gene is TRBJ1-3, the V gene TRBV11-1, with 7 positions matching TRBD1. From germline, CDR1 is SGHAT and CDR2 FQDESV (reference sequence). J lost 0 bases, V lost 4 bases, and 12 bases had no gene match. This CDR3 is built from 18 residues.

In its sample, this clonotype was seen many times. This chain connects TRBV12-3 or TRBV12-4 to TRBJ2-5; D not certain. The CDR3 length is 11 residues. V lost 3 bases to trimming and J lost 5 bases, with 4 bases between them. The CDR3 DNA reads as TGTGCCAGCAGTTTGTTGGAGACCCAGTACTTC. It encodes CASSLLETQYF.

This chain joins TRBV5-1 and TRBJ1-1, with D perhaps TRBD1 (6 bases). The CDR3 totals 15 residues. V was shortened by 0 bases and J by 6 bases, with 15 bases between the two germline ends. Germline CDR1 SGHRS, CDR2 YFSETQ. CDR3 nucleotides: TGCGCCAGCAGCTTGGTTGGTTCAGAGGGGGCTGAAGCTTTCTTT. Translated: CASSLVGSEGAEAFF.

This clonotype has only a few counts. The gene calls are TRBV20-1 and TRBJ2-5; possibly TRBD2 for D (5 bases). Germline V gene sequence: CDR1 DFQATT, CDR2 SNEGSKA (reference sequence). This CDR3 has 18 amino acids. Trimming shortened V by 0 bases and J by 2 bases, and 22 bases separated the two germline ends. CDR3 residues: CSARDWTFGLADQETQYF. The CDR3 DNA sequence: TGCAGTGCTAGAGATTGGACGTTCGGGCTAGCCGATCAAGAGACCCAGTACTTC.

At least ten counts were recorded for this clonotype. The rearrangement uses TRBV12-3 or TRBV12-4 and TRBJ2-2; possible D gene TRBD1, 6 bases. The V end was cut by 7 bases, the J end by 4 bases, with 19 bases between. The CDR3 runs to 16 residues. The CDR3 DNA follows: TGTGCCAGCAAGGCTTCCGCACACAGGGTCACCGGGGAGCTGTTTTTT. Protein: CASKASAHRVTGELFF.

This clonotype turned up a few times. The chain is built from TRBV20-1 and TRBJ2-3; D possibly corresponds to TRBD2 (6 bases). CDR1 is DFQATT, CDR2 SNEGSKA, per germline (reference sequence). This CDR3 contains 14 residues. V lost 5 bases, J lost 3 bases, and 15 bases lay in between. The CDR3: CSAYPLGRTDTQYF. In DNA form, the CDR3 reads TGCAGTGCTTACCCCTTGGGGAGGACAGATACGCAGTATTTT.

This rearrangement joins TRBV7-2 to TRBJ1-4; the match to TRBD1 covers 9 bases. The CDR3 is 16 residues long. Germline V lookup: CDR1 SGHTA, CDR2 FQGNSA. J gave up 5 bases and V 4 bases, and 8 bases lay outside the gene matches. The CDR3 nucleotides are TGTGCCAGCAGCTCCAAAGTGACAGGGGGGAATGAAAAACTGTTTTTT. Encoded protein: CASSSKVTGGNEKLFF.

CDR3 sequence: CASSDRYPYNEQFF. The CDR3 DNA follows: TGTGCCAGCAGCGATAGGTATCCCTACAATGAGCAGTTCTTC. This chain joins TRBV11-2 and TRBJ2-1; D is undetermined. The CDR3 runs 14 residues. CDR1 and CDR2 (germline): SGHAT, FQNNGV. The germline V and J ends were trimmed by 5 bases and 2 bases, with 10 bases remaining between them.

This clonotype was seen many times. The J gene is TRBJ2-7, the V gene TRBV20-1; weak D call: TRBD2 (5 bases). The germline CDR1 and CDR2 sequences are DFQATT and SNEGSKA (reference sequence). V dropped 3 bases and J dropped 6 bases, with 18 bases sitting between them. The CDR3 totals 14 residues. This CDR3 reads CSARTARDRREQYF. DNA for the CDR3: TGCAGTGCTAGGACGGCACGGGATCGGCGCGAGCAGTACTTC.

This clonotype was counted ten times or more. V is TRBV5-1 and J is TRBJ2-4; 7 bases are shared with TRBD1. V lost 3 bases and J lost 0; bases outside the gene matches: 9. The CDR3 runs to 17 residues. Germline V CDR1 and CDR2: SGHRS, YFSETQ. The CDR3 sequence: CASSSRQGALAKNIQYF. Written as DNA, the CDR3 is TGCGCCAGCAGCTCCCGACAGGGAGCCTTAGCCAAAAACATTCAGTACTTC.

This clonotype was found many times. The rearrangement joins TRBV11-1 to TRBJ2-7; maybe TRBD1 (6 bases). This CDR3 is 14 amino acids long. V lost 5 bases and J lost 6, with 17 bases in between. Germline CDR1 and CDR2: SGHAT and FQDESV (reference sequence). The CDR3 region has the DNA TGTGCCAGCAGCAGAAACAGGGTCGCGTTCGAGCAGTACTTC. The encoded protein is CASSRNRVAFEQYF.

The V call is TRBV12-2, the J call TRBJ2-7; whether TRBD1, the table's D call, matches the DNA was not checked. TRBV12-2 is deemed a pseudogene. This CDR3 comprises 15 residues. The chain's CDR3 is CASRPWRGAESEQYF. Here the CDR3 DNA reads TGTGCAAGTCGTCCCTGGCGGGGGGCAGAAAGCGAGCAGTACTTC.

The DNA for the CDR3 is TGTGCCAGCAACACGGGTACCCCGGCGTTCTTT. Residues: CASNTGTPAFF. This chain uses TRBV12-3 or TRBV12-4 with TRBJ1-1; no reliable D call. The CDR3 consists of 11 residues. Between the trimmed V and J ends, which lost 7 bases and 14 bases, there was a span of 17 bases.

This rearrangement joins TRBV7-2 to TRBJ2-5; 8 bases are a match to TRBD1. The CDR3 is 17 amino acids. Per the germline V gene, CDR1 is SGHTA and CDR2 is FQGNSA. Unmatched junction bases numbered 16, after V lost 5 bases and J lost 5 bases. The DNA for the CDR3 is TGTGCCAGCAGCCCATCGAAGCGGACAGGGAGACGTGAGACCCAGTACTTC. Protein: CASSPSKRTGRRETQYF.

Of note for this clonotype: An end of the junction does not agree with germline; a read error may underlie this. The V and J genes are TRBV20-1 and TRBJ1-1; possible D gene TRBD1, 5 bases. Per the germline V gene, CDR1 is DFQATT and CDR2 is SNEGSKA (reference sequence). The CDR3 runs 16 residues. Here the CDR3 DNA reads TGCAGTGCTAGAGATCGGGGCAGATCCATGAACACTGAAGCCTTCTTT. It yields the protein CSARDRGRSMNTEAFF.

This clonotype was seen at least ten times. The gene calls are TRBV6-2 or TRBV6-3 and TRBJ2-5; 7 positions match TRBD2. Germline loops: CDR1 MNHEY, CDR2 SVGEGT. Unmatched junction bases numbered 4, after V lost 7 bases and J lost 2 bases. This CDR3 has 13 residues. CDR3 sequence: CASNGGIQETQYF. The CDR3 DNA reads TGTGCCAGCAACGGGGGGATTCAAGAGACCCAGTACTTC.

This clonotype was counted a few times. The chain joins TRBV7-9 to TRBJ1-2, with D possibly matching TRBD1 (6 bases). In germline, CDR1 is SEHNR, CDR2 FQNEAQ (reference sequence). CDR3 length equals 13 residues. V lost 5 bases and J lost 7, with 14 bases in between. This CDR3 is CASSQGTAAGYTF. CDR3 sequence (DNA): TGTGCCAGCAGCCAGGGGACCGCAGCTGGCTACACCTTC.

In its sample, this clonotype was seen a few times. The rearrangement uses TRBV9 and TRBJ1-2; D is ambiguous. V lost 2 bases to trimming and J lost 4 bases, with 6 bases between them. Germline V gene data show CDR1 as SGDLS and CDR2 as YYNGEE. The CDR3 is 12 amino acids. The CDR3 region has the DNA TGTGCCAGCAGCGTTTACAGCTATGGCTACACCTTC. The encoded protein is CASSVYSYGYTF.

This clonotype was seen at least ten times. The chain employs TRBV7-2 and TRBJ2-7; a weak D match, TRBD2 (6 bases). The germline V and J ends were trimmed by 2 bases and 7 bases, with 18 bases remaining between them. The germline V gene has CDR1 SGHTA and CDR2 FQGNSA. This CDR3 is 15 amino acids long. The CDR3 DNA reads TGTGCCAGCAGCTTATTAGGGACTGGTTTTCAGGAGCAGTACTTC. Its translation: CASSLLGTGFQEQYF.

This clonotype was seen at least ten times. The rearrangement joins TRBV20-1 to TRBJ1-1; TRBD1 is a possible D gene (6 bases). Germline CDR1 reads DFQATT; CDR2 reads SNEGSKA (reference sequence). The CDR3 sequence is 16 residues long. Trimming stripped 6 bases from V and 3 bases from J, with 23 bases between. As DNA, the CDR3 is TGCAGTGCAAAACCCTCCACCGGACAGACCTACACTGAAGCTTTCTTT. Amino acids: CSAKPSTGQTYTEAFF.

The chain couples TRBV7-9 to TRBJ1-1, with 8 bases fitting TRBD1. V lost 4 bases, J lost 4 bases, and 5 bases stayed unmatched. CDR1 and CDR2 (germline): SEHNR, FQNEAQ (reference sequence). The CDR3 totals 14 residues. In nucleotides, the CDR3 is TGTGCCAGCAGCTCAGGGGGCCGGAGCACTGAAGCTTTCTTT. Translating gives CASSSGGRSTEAFF.